Shown below are 16 T cell receptor beta chains from a single sample sequenced in a study of blood T cell repertoires in COVID-19 (dated by TCRdb to 2018 to 2021). The method was the immunoSEQ multiplex PCR assay. The clones in this table, taken by TCRdb from immuneACCESS, are in-frame only. Not every clone is retained; where verified, under half of the shortfall comes from an unresolved V gene, and the cause of the rest is unknown. Recorded for this sample are more than 300,000 clones; about 90% of them occurred a single time. In total, the top ten clones hold around 9.3% of the sample. Material for sequencing was peripheral blood. The receptor set was obtained from a woman aged 25 to 39 with COVID-19, enrolled during active disease.

CDR3 residues: CARAAPGLAGYNEQFF. In nucleotides, the CDR3 is TGCGCCAGGGCCGCTCCGGGACTAGCGGGATACAATGAGCAGTTCTTC. This chain connects TRBV10-2 to TRBJ2-1, with 13 bases matching TRBD2. This CDR3 spans 16 amino acids. V shed 9 bases and J 4 bases; nucleotides not matched to a gene: 9. CDR1 is WSHSY and CDR2 is SAAADI in the germline V gene.

This chain links TRBV19 with TRBJ1-2; TRBD1 agrees at 7 bases. The CDR3 spans 17 residues. Germline V gene data show CDR1 as LNHDA and CDR2 as SQIVND (reference sequence). The J segment lost 5 bases and the V segment lost 5 bases, leaving 17 bases of the junction unmatched. This chain's CDR3 is CASSASSGTVDVYGYTF. The CDR3 DNA follows: TGTGCCAGTAGTGCCTCCTCCGGGACAGTCGATGTGTATGGCTACACCTTC.

In this sample, this clone turned up once. The V and J genes are TRBV2 and TRBJ2-7; 8 bases align to TRBD1. The CDR3 runs 14 residues. Germline CDR1 SNHLY, CDR2 FYNNEI. The trim removed 3 bases at V and 5 bases at J, leaving 6 bases unmatched. CDR3 sequence reads: CASSEDRDVDEQYF. The CDR3 bases are TGTGCCAGCAGTGAGGACAGGGATGTCGACGAGCAGTACTTC. The whole variable domain, filled in from reference TRBV2 and TRBJ2-7, reads EPEVTQTPSHQVTQMGQEVILRCVPISNHLYFYWYRQILGQKVEFLVSFYNNEISEKSEIFDDQFSVERPDGSNFTLKIRSTKLEDSAMYFCASSEDRDVDEQYFGPGTRLTVT.

The rearrangement uses TRBV28 and TRBJ2-1; a weak D match, TRBD1 (7 bases). The CDR3 consists of 17 residues. V shed 7 bases and J shed 0 bases, with 19 bases lying between them. Germline values: CDR1 MDHEN, CDR2 SYDVKM. The CDR3 region is CASKEPGGIRSYNEQFF. The CDR3 DNA reads TGTGCCAGCAAAGAGCCAGGGGGGATACGCTCCTACAATGAGCAGTTCTTC. Full variable domain (missing parts from reference TRBV28 and TRBJ2-1): DVKVTQSSRYLVKRTGEKVFLECVQDMDHENMFWYRQDPGLGLRLIYFSYDVKMKEKGDIPEGYSVSREKKERFSLILESASTNQTSMYLCASKEPGGIRSYNEQFFGPGTRLTVL.

Only one count was recorded for this clone. The chain couples TRBV6-5 to TRBJ2-1; 7 nucleotides line up with TRBD2. The germline CDR1 and CDR2 sequences are MNHEY and SVGAGI. V was pared by 5 bases and J by 8 bases, with 9 bases of the junction left unmatched. The length of the CDR3 is 14 residues. The CDR3 sequence: CASSTAGRGDEQFF. Here the CDR3 DNA reads TGTGCCAGCAGTACAGCGGGAAGGGGCGATGAGCAGTTCTTC.

This clone has a single count. The chain couples TRBV7-9 to TRBJ2-7; TRBD2 matches at 7 bases. This CDR3 contains 13 residues. From germline, CDR1 is SEHNR and CDR2 FQNEAQ (reference sequence). Trimming cost V 2 bases and J 6 bases; bases outside gene matches: 4. The CDR3 nucleotides read TGTGCCAGCAGCTTAATATCGGGGGGCGAGCAGTACTTC. Translation gives CASSLISGGEQYF.

The CDR3 DNA is TGTGCCAGCAGTTTTCCCGGGACTAGCGGGCGGAAGTTCTTC. It encodes CASSFPGTSGRKFF. The rearrangement joins TRBV28 to TRBJ2-1; 12 nucleotides agree with TRBD2. Germline trimming cut 3 bases from V and 14 bases from J; bases unmatched to any gene: 8. This CDR3 has 14 amino acids. Germline CDR1 is MDHEN and CDR2 is SYDVKM.

V gene TRBV5-6 combines with J gene TRBJ2-2; 15 bases map to TRBD2. CDR3 size: 18 residues. V shed 1 base, J shed 7 bases, and the junction held 8 bases outside the gene matches. Per the germline V gene, CDR1 is SGHDT and CDR2 is YYEEEE. The CDR3 coding sequence is TGTGCCAGCAGCTTGTGGACTAGCGGGAGGGCCAGGGGCGGGGAGCTGTTTTTT. Translation gives CASSLWTSGRARGGELFF.

This chain connects TRBV5-6 to TRBJ1-4; the match to TRBD1 covers 7 bases. V dropped 4 bases and J dropped 2; count of bases not matched to a gene: 5. The CDR3 is made up of 15 amino acids. CDR1 SGHDT and CDR2 YYEEEE come from the germline V gene. Here the CDR3 DNA reads TGTGCCAGCAGCCTGACAGGGCTGACTAATGAAAAACTGTTTTTT. Its translation is CASSLTGLTNEKLFF.

The chain couples TRBV2 to TRBJ2-1; 8 nucleotides line up with TRBD1. J was trimmed by 8 bases and V by 3 bases; bases with no gene match: 6. Looked up from germline, CDR1 is SNHLY and CDR2 is FYNNEI. The CDR3 sequence is 14 residues long. CDR3 sequence (DNA): TGTGCCAGCAGTGAGGACAGGGTGCCGGATGAGCAGTTCTTC. It specifies CASSEDRVPDEQFF.

This clone came up a few times. The CDR3 reads CASSVTLSGEQFF. For the CDR3, the DNA is TGTGCCAGCAGCGTGACTCTTAGCGGGGAGCAGTTCTTC. The chain links TRBV9 to TRBJ2-1, with TRBD2 identical over 7 bases. V shed 2 bases and J 10 bases; nucleotides not matched to a gene: 6. Germline CDR1 is SGDLS and CDR2 is YYNGEE. The CDR3 runs to 13 residues.

The chain joins TRBV6-5 to TRBJ2-7; D is uncertain. The germline CDR1 and CDR2 sequences are MNHEY and SVGAGI. CDR3 length: 15 residues. V was clipped by 2 bases and J by 2 bases, with 13 bases between them. In DNA, the CDR3 is TGTGCCAGCAGTTACAACAGCCTTACGACCTACGAGCAGTACTTC. Its protein product is CASSYNSLTTYEQYF.

With respect to this clone: Within the sample, other DNA sequences also encode this same CDR3. The V gene is TRBV24-1, the J gene TRBJ2-7, with D possibly matching TRBD1 (5 bases). V was trimmed by 4 bases and J by 3 bases, leaving 9 bases between them. CDR1 and CDR2 from the germline V gene are KGHDR and SFDVKD. This CDR3 region has 13 residues. In DNA form, the CDR3 reads TGTGCCACCAGTGACCCGGACATCTACGAGCAGTACTTC. Its protein product is CATSDPDIYEQYF.

This chain links TRBV2 with TRBJ1-1, with a possible D match to TRBD1 (6 bases). The CDR3 extends over 14 amino acids. The ends were cut back, 2 bases at V and 2 bases at J, with 9 bases in the middle. Germline lookup yields CDR1 SNHLY and CDR2 FYNNEI. CDR3 sequence: CASSEKQGNTEAFF. The CDR3 DNA follows: TGTGCCAGCAGTGAAAAACAGGGCAACACTGAAGCTTTCTTT.

The chain combines TRBV3-1 (or the pseudogene TRBV3-2) with TRBJ2-2; maybe TRBD2 (7 bases). Looked up from germline, CDR1 is LGHDT and CDR2 is YNNKEL (reference sequence). This CDR3 contains 16 residues. The germline V and J ends were trimmed by 2 bases and 4 bases, with 14 bases remaining between them. CDR3 sequence: CASSQRRGGGTGELFF. CDR3 sequence (DNA): TGTGCCAGCAGCCAAAGGCGAGGGGGGGGCACCGGGGAGCTGTTTTTT.

A single count supports this clone. The chain is built from TRBV20-1 and TRBJ1-2, with D unresolved. CDR1 and CDR2 from the germline V gene are DFQATT and SNEGSKA (reference sequence). The length of the CDR3 is 11 residues. Trimming removed 5 bases at V and 4 bases at J, with 8 bases between. CDR3 region: CSAGEGYGYTF. Here the CDR3 DNA reads TGCAGTGCTGGGGAGGGCTATGGCTACACCTTC.